The 20 T cell receptor beta chains in this list originate from one sample, sequenced in a study of blood T cells in healthy people across ages. It was with a sample-barcoded 5' primer and a J-beta primer mix that a second PCR of roughly 6 to 11 cycles was run. TCRdb itself ran the 5' RACE reads through MiXCR, one entry per CDR3 protein. The data hold 250,000 to 300,000 distinct CDR3 sequences, with less than 30% observed a single time. Sequenced sample: blood. Receptors originate from a woman between 70 and 85 years old in good health.

CDR3 coding DNA: TGTGCCAGCAGCGCCCACGGGGGCACAGATACGCAGTATTTT. This gives the protein CASSAHGGTDTQYF. The chain is built from TRBV9 and TRBJ2-3; weak D call: TRBD2 (5 bases). The CDR3 contains 14 residues. In germline, CDR1 is SGDLS, CDR2 YYNGEE. The V end was cut by 3 bases, the J end by 1 base, with 9 bases between.

Many counts were recorded for this clonotype. CDR3 DNA: TGTGCCAGCAGCCAAGATGGGCTAATTAATGAGCAGTTCTTC. Its protein is CASSQDGLINEQFF. The chain employs TRBV14 and TRBJ2-1; D is unresolved. The CDR3 sequence is 14 residues long. The germline CDR1 and CDR2 sequences are SGHDN and FVKESK. Trimming removed 0 bases from V and 7 bases from J, with 10 bases in between. Filled out from reference TRBV14 and TRBJ2-1, the complete variable domain reads EAGVTQFPSHSVIEKGQTVTLRCDPISGHDNLYWYRRVMGKEIKFLLHFVKESKQDESGMPNNRFLAERTGGTYSTLKVQPAELEDSGVYFCASSQDGLINEQFFGPGTRLTVL.

The chain joins TRBV20-1 to TRBJ2-7, with D perhaps TRBD2 (5 bases). From germline, CDR1 is DFQATT and CDR2 SNEGSKA (reference sequence). The CDR3 has 20 amino acids. V lost 0 bases and J 3 bases, leaving 30 bases between the germline ends. The CDR3 DNA reads as TGCAGTGCTAGAGATAAGAATTTTTTAATAGCGTGGAGTAAATACTACGAGCAGTACGTC. Protein product: CSARDKNFLIAWSKYYEQYV.

The chain uses TRBV7-2 and TRBJ2-7; a possible D gene is TRBD2 (5 bases). CDR3 length: 15 amino acids. Trimming took 3 bases from V and 2 from J, leaving 14 bases between them. Looked up from germline, CDR1 is SGHTA and CDR2 is FQGNSA. The CDR3 region has the DNA TGTGCCAGCAGCTTCGGGTCGGGATTACCCTACGAGCAGTACTTC. Translating it yields CASSFGSGLPYEQYF.

This clonotype turned up a few times. V is TRBV6-5 and J is TRBJ1-2; TRBD1 aligns across 8 bases. CDR3 length: 15 residues. The ends lost 0 bases at V and 2 bases at J; junction bases unmatched: 2. Germline loops: CDR1 MNHEY, CDR2 SVGAGI. The CDR3 DNA reads TGTGCCAGCAGTTACTCGGGACAGGCGAACTATGGCTACACCTTC. Its protein is CASSYSGQANYGYTF.

At least ten counts were recorded for this clonotype. The chain is built from TRBV5-1 and TRBJ2-5, with D uncertain. Trimming pared 1 base from V and 5 bases from J, leaving 9 bases between. The CDR3 extends over 13 amino acids. Germline V gives CDR1 SGHRS, CDR2 YFSETQ. CDR3: CASSLQSGETQYF. In nucleotides, the CDR3 is TGCGCCAGCAGCTTGCAATCCGGCGAGACCCAGTACTTC.

The chain is built from TRBV7-9 and TRBJ2-6; D is possibly TRBD1 (5 bases). CDR3 length equals 17 residues. The germline gives CDR1 SEHNR, CDR2 FQNEAQ (reference sequence). Trimming shortened V by 5 bases and J by 2 bases, and 16 bases separated the two germline ends. The CDR3 DNA is TGTGCCAGCAGCGACCCCCTCGCAGGGACTGGGGCCAACGTCCTGACTTTC. It translates to CASSDPLAGTGANVLTF.

This clonotype turned up a few times. V and J are TRBV7-9 and TRBJ2-5, with TRBD1 matching 10 bases. The DNA end favors TRBJ2-1, so the J call may be wrong. Germline-derived CDR1 and CDR2 are SEHNR and FQNEAQ (reference sequence). The CDR3 loop spans 17 amino acids. The CDR3 here is CASSLDAGQGRDNEQFF. The CDR3 bases are TGTGCCAGCAGCCTCGACGCGGGACAGGGGCGCGACAATGAGCAGTTCTTC.

This clonotype was seen only a few times. The rearrangement links TRBV5-1 to TRBJ2-1; 7 positions agree with TRBD2. Germline CDR1 and CDR2: SGHRS and YFSETQ. Trimming removed 3 bases from V and 7 bases from J; junction bases left unmatched: 7. The CDR3 length is 14 residues. Here the CDR3 reads CASSSGDYGNEQFF. As DNA, the CDR3 is TGCGCCAGCAGCTCCGGGGACTACGGTAATGAGCAGTTCTTC.

The chain couples TRBV5-1 to TRBJ2-2; TRBD2 matches at 12 bases. This CDR3 has 15 amino acids. Germline loops: CDR1 SGHRS, CDR2 YFSETQ. V trimming: 4 bases; J trimming: 7 bases; junction bases outside the gene matches: 5. The CDR3 spells CASSPGLAGSGELFF. The CDR3 nucleotides are TGCGCCAGCAGCCCCGGACTAGCGGGAAGCGGGGAGCTGTTTTTT.

This clonotype occurred a few times. The rearrangement links TRBV5-1 to TRBJ2-5; 7 bases agree with TRBD2. V lost 2 bases, J lost 4 bases, and 11 bases stayed unmatched. The length of the CDR3 is 16 residues. CDR1 is SGHRS and CDR2 is YFSETQ in the germline V gene. The CDR3 region has the DNA TGCGCCAGCAGCTTCTCCGGGACTAATCCGCCAGAGACCCAGTACTTC. Residues: CASSFSGTNPPETQYF. Supplemented by reference TRBV5-1 and TRBJ2-5, the full variable domain reads KAGVTQTPRYLIKTRGQQVTLSCSPISGHRSVSWYQQTPGQGLQFLFEYFSETQRNKGNFPGRFSGRQFSNSRSEMNVSTLELGDSALYLCASSFSGTNPPETQYFGPGTRLLVL.

This clonotype was seen a handful of times. The rearrangement uses TRBV20-1 and TRBJ2-4; TRBD2 agrees at 10 bases. The CDR3 contains 17 residues. Germline CDR1 is DFQATT and CDR2 is SNEGSKA (reference sequence). J was trimmed by 3 bases and V by 6 bases; bases with no gene match: 14. The CDR3 protein is CSASNPAGGPVKNIQYF. CDR3 coding DNA: TGCAGTGCCTCGAACCCAGCGGGAGGGCCCGTCAAAAACATTCAGTACTTC.

V gene TRBV5-6 combines with J gene TRBJ2-7; 13 bases are shared with TRBD2. Per germline, CDR1 SGHDT and CDR2 YYEEEE. The CDR3 extends over 15 amino acids. With V trimmed by 2 bases and J by 6 bases, 5 bases remained unmatched. In DNA form, the CDR3 reads TGTGCCAGCAGCTTCAGACTAGCGGGAGGCGGCGAGCAGTACTTC. Translated: CASSFRLAGGGEQYF.

The chain joins TRBV4-3 to TRBJ2-5; D perhaps matches TRBD1 (6 bases). There are 14 residues in the CDR3. From germline, CDR1 is LGHNA and CDR2 YSLEER. The V and J ends lost 3 bases and 1 base respectively, with 9 bases between them. CDR3 sequence reads: CASSQNRAQETQYF. CDR3 in DNA: TGCGCCAGCAGCCAGAACAGGGCCCAAGAGACCCAGTACTTC.

The gene calls are TRBV18 and TRBJ1-1; D uncertain. This CDR3 is 13 amino acids long. CDR1 KGHSH and CDR2 LQKENI come from the germline V gene. V was clipped by 0 bases and J by 5 bases, with 7 bases between them. The CDR3, as DNA: TGTGCCAGCTCACCACCCGTCAGGACTGAAGCTTTCTTT. Translated, it gives CASSPPVRTEAFF.

J is TRBJ2-5 and V is TRBV5-6; D unclear. Germline V gene data show CDR1 as SGHDT and CDR2 as YYEEEE. Trimming removed 8 bases from V and 5 bases from J, with 16 bases in between. This CDR3 contains 13 residues. The CDR3 reads CASQPTLAETQYF. The CDR3 region has the DNA TGTGCCAGTCAACCGACCCTGGCGGAGACCCAGTACTTC.

In this sample, this clonotype turned up a few times. The chain links TRBV7-2 to TRBJ1-2; unclear D gene. Germline CDR1 and CDR2: SGHTA and FQGNSA. The CDR3 extends over 15 amino acids. The germline V and J ends were trimmed by 2 bases and 4 bases, with 14 bases remaining between them. Written as DNA, the CDR3 is TGTGCCAGCAGCTTACAAGCAGGAAATCTCTATGGCTACACCTTC. This sequence encodes CASSLQAGNLYGYTF. Combining the CDR3 with reference TRBV7-2 and TRBJ1-2 gives the whole variable domain GAGVSQSPSNKVTEKGKDVELRCDPISGHTALYWYRQSLGQGLEFLIYFQGNSAPDKSGLPSDRFSAERTGGSVSTLTIQRTQQEDSAVYLCASSLQAGNLYGYTFGSGTRLTVV.

V is TRBV4-1 and J is TRBJ2-7; 9 bases map to TRBD2. Germline V lookup: CDR1 MGHRA, CDR2 YSYEKL. Unmatched junction bases numbered 4, after V lost 0 bases and J lost 4 bases. CDR3 length equals 15 residues. CDR3 loop: CASSQETSGAYEQYF. CDR3 bases: TGCGCCAGCAGCCAAGAGACTAGCGGAGCTTACGAGCAGTACTTC.

The V gene is TRBV29-1, the J gene TRBJ2-5; no firm D call. The assigned J gene may be wrong: the sequence end matches TRBJ2-1 better. CDR3 length: 14 amino acids. In germline, CDR1 is SQVTM, CDR2 ANQGSEA. In nucleotides, the CDR3 is TGCAGCGTTGGTTGGCCAGGCCGTCCGAGTGAGCAGTTCTTC. Translated: CSVGWPGRPSEQFF.

The chain employs TRBV5-1 and TRBJ1-2; D remains unclear. The CDR3 length is 14 residues. Germline assignment: CDR1 SGHRS and CDR2 YFSETQ. Trimming stripped 0 bases from V and 6 bases from J, with 12 bases between. CDR3 region: CASSLGQAGDGYTF. DNA for the CDR3: TGCGCCAGCAGCTTGGGGCAGGCAGGCGATGGCTACACCTTC.